Below, 10 T cell receptor beta chains from the same sample are listed, as sequenced in a study of blood T cell repertoires in COVID-19. TCRdb's table, derived via immunoSEQ multiplex PCR, lists solely in-frame clones and lacks some. The sample carries 200,000 to 250,000 clones, roughly 89% recorded once. The specimen sequenced was PBMCs or T cells enriched from blood (not recorded which). The receptor set was obtained from a young woman who had recovered from COVID-19.

On this clone: Other DNA sequences in this specimen translate into the identical CDR3. The rearrangement links TRBV30 to TRBJ1-2, with D tentatively TRBD1 (5 bases). This CDR3 has 12 amino acids. Looked up from germline, CDR1 is GTSNPN and CDR2 is SVGIG (reference sequence). V was shortened by 3 bases and J by 2 bases, with 7 bases between the two germline ends. This CDR3 reads CAWSGQNYGYTF. CDR3 DNA: TGTGCCTGGAGCGGACAAAACTATGGCTACACCTTC.

This clone was seen a few times. This sequence joins TRBV5-6 and TRBJ1-6; D is uncertain. The V gene lost 3 bases and the J gene lost 5 bases, with 18 bases spanning the gap. This CDR3 is built from 17 residues. Germline CDR1 and CDR2: SGHDT and YYEEEE. In DNA form, the CDR3 reads TGTGCCAGCAGCTCCCCCGGGAAAGTCTGGAATAATTCACCCCTCCACTTT. Its translation is CASSSPGKVWNNSPLHF. Full variable domain (remainder filled in from reference TRBV5-6 and TRBJ1-6): DAGVTQSPTHLIKTRGQQVTLRCSPKSGHDTVSWYQQALGQGPQFIFQYYEEEERQRGNFPDRFSGHQFPNYSSELNVNALLLGDSALYLCASSSPGKVWNNSPLHFGNGTRLTVT.

This chain links TRBV18 with TRBJ2-3; 9 bases match TRBD1. The ends lost 2 bases at V and 1 base at J; junction bases unmatched: 4. Germline CDR1 and CDR2: KGHSH and LQKENI. The CDR3 length is 16 residues. CDR3 DNA sequence: TGTGCCAGCTCACCAAGGGACAGGGTTCGCACAGATACGCAGTATTTT. Its protein is CASSPRDRVRTDTQYF.

This clone was counted only a few times. This chain joins TRBV24-1 and TRBJ1-1; 8 nucleotides agree with TRBD1. The CDR3 is made up of 12 amino acids. Germline CDR1 is KGHDR and CDR2 is SFDVKD. Unmatched junction bases numbered 1, after V lost 6 bases and J lost 5 bases. The CDR3 nucleotides are TGTGCCACCAGTCGACAGGGGACTGAAGCTTTCTTT. Translation gives CATSRQGTEAFF.

V is TRBV14 and J is TRBJ1-6, with a weak D call TRBD1 (5 bases). Germline CDR1 reads SGHDN; CDR2 reads FVKESK. Trimming shortened V by 4 bases and J by 6 bases, and 10 bases separated the two germline ends. The CDR3 covers 14 residues. The CDR3 DNA sequence: TGTGCCAGCAGCCTGGGACTCCTTAATTCACCCCTCCACTTT. Its translation: CASSLGLLNSPLHF.

The chain joins TRBV3-1 (or the pseudogene TRBV3-2) to TRBJ1-1, with a tentative D call TRBD1 (6 bases). This CDR3 has 15 residues. V lost 2 bases, J lost 1 base, and 11 bases lay in between. Germline CDR1 and CDR2: LGHDT and YNNKEL (reference sequence). The CDR3 DNA reads TGTGCCAGCAGCCAATCCCCGGGACAGAACACTGAAGCTTTCTTT. Protein sequence: CASSQSPGQNTEAFF.

V usage is TRBV28 and J usage is TRBJ1-1; 7 nucleotides agree with TRBD1. Trimming removed 2 bases from V and 9 bases from J; junction bases left unmatched: 9. This CDR3 contains 14 residues. CDR1 is MDHEN and CDR2 is SYDVKM in the germline V gene. This CDR3 is CASSLEGAMSQAFF. CDR3 bases: TGTGCCAGCAGTTTAGAGGGGGCGATGTCCCAAGCTTTCTTT. Drawing the rest from reference TRBV28 and TRBJ1-1, the complete variable domain is DVKVTQSSRYLVKRTGEKVFLECVQDMDHENMFWYRQDPGLGLRLIYFSYDVKMKEKGDIPEGYSVSREKKERFSLILESASTNQTSMYLCASSLEGAMSQAFFGQGTRLTVV.

The genes are TRBV28 and TRBJ1-1; D gene ambiguous. V was shortened by 5 bases and J by 8 bases, with 6 bases between the two germline ends. This CDR3 region has 10 residues. Germline V CDR1 and CDR2: MDHEN, SYDVKM. CDR3 residues: CASSTREAFF. The DNA of the CDR3 is TGTGCCAGCAGTACCAGAGAAGCTTTCTTT.

The chain recombines TRBV11-2 with TRBJ2-1, with D perhaps matching TRBD1 (6 bases). Between the trimmed V and J ends, which lost 5 bases and 6 bases, there was a span of 20 bases. The germline gives CDR1 SGHAT, CDR2 FQNNGV. The CDR3 loop spans 16 amino acids. For the CDR3, the DNA is TGTGCCAGCAGCATCCGCCCACTACAGGGCCCCAATGAGCAGTTCTTC. It specifies CASSIRPLQGPNEQFF.

V is TRBV6-5 and J is TRBJ1-1; 7 bases match TRBD1. Germline CDR1 and CDR2: MNHEY and SVGAGI. This CDR3 comprises 16 residues. Trimming took 2 bases from V and 3 from J; bases not matched to a gene: 9. The CDR3 loop reads CASSYLRGTGDTEAFF. The DNA of the CDR3 is TGTGCCAGCAGTTACCTCAGGGGGACCGGGGACACTGAAGCTTTCTTT.